This T cell receptor (beta chain) derives from a study of blood T cell repertoires in COVID-19. Study at large: T cells, B-cell-depleted T cells, or PBMCs supplied cDNA or gDNA.

Clones were sequenced by immunoSEQ multiplex PCR, and TCRdb holds only the in-frame ones, with some missing. The sample yields about 90,000 clones, 75% to 95% seen once. Germline V lookup: CDR1 SGHDN, CDR2 FVKESK. This CDR3 comprises 16 residues. V shed 4 bases, J shed 2 bases, and the junction held 4 bases outside the gene matches. V usage is TRBV14 and J usage is TRBJ2-5; 13 bases align to TRBD2. This receptor was identified in a human donor with active COVID-19. The donor label of this sample is uncertain. The sample consisted of peripheral blood. This CDR3 is CASSPGLAGIQETQYF. CDR3 nucleotide sequence: TGTGCCAGCAGCCCGGGACTAGCGGGGATTCAAGAGACCCAGTACTTC.